Listed here is a single T cell receptor beta chain. The antigen remains undetermined. These data come from a study of post-analysis software for immune sequencing data. Study details: The courses of disease that were included comprised relapsing-remitting, secondary progressive and progressive-relapsing multiple sclerosis. Study conclusions and caveats: Relative to controls, patients had several TRBV segments at higher frequency, with TRBV5-6, TRBV5-1 and TRBV20-1 among these. People with multiple sclerosis had a significantly lower normalized Chao1 diversity than controls did. Strong co-clustering by F measure linked samples that shared a preparation batch.

Germline assignment: CDR1 SGHAT and CDR2 FQNNGV. The CDR3 covers 15 residues. V gave up 5 bases and J gave up 6 bases, with 17 bases separating them. The library was made from cDNA and included unique molecular identifiers. Input populations of about 0.85 to 11 million T cells gave rise to about 480,000 cDNA molecules. Using its own MiXCR run on the PCR reads, TCRdb lists one record per CDR3 protein. Counted here are about 570,000 distinct CDR3 sequences, under 40% occurring once; the ten biggest clones make up around 6.1%. J is TRBJ2-1 and V is TRBV11-2; a weak D match, TRBD1 (6 bases). The TCR sequence derives from a girl aged 2-17 years with multiple sclerosis. The source material was blood. CDR3 sequence: CASSPQGPSGNEQFF. The CDR3 nucleotides are TGTGCCAGCAGCCCTCAGGGGCCCTCGGGCAATGAGCAGTTCTTC.